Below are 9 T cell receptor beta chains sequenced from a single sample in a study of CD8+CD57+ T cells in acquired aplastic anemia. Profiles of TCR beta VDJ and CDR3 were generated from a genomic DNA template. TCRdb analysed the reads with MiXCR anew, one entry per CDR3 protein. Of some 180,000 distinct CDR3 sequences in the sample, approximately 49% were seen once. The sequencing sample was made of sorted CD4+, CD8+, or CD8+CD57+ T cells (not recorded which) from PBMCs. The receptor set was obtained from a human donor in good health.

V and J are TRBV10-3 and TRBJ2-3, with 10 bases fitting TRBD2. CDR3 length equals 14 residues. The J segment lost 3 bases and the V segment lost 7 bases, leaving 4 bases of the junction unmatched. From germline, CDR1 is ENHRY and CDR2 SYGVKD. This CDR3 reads CAINSGRRTDTQYF. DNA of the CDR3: TGTGCCATCAATAGCGGGAGGCGGACAGATACGCAGTATTTT.

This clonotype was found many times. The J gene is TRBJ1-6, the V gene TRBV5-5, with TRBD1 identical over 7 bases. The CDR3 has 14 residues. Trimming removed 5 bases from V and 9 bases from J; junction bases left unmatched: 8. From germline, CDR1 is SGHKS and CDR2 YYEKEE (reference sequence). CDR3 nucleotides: TGTGCCAGCAGTCGACAGGGTATAGGTTCACCCCTCCACTTT. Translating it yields CASSRQGIGSPLHF.

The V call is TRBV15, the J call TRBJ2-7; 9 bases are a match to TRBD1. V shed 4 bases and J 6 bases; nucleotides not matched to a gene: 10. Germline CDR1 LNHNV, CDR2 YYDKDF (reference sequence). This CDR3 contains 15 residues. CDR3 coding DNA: TGTGCCACCAGCAAGGTTACAGGGGGCGCGGGCGAGCAGTACTTC. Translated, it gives CATSKVTGGAGEQYF.

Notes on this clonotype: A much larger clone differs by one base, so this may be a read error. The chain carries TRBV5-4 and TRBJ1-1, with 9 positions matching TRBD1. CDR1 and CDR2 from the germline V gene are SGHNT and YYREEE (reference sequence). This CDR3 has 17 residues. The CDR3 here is CASSLAGTGMWGTEASF. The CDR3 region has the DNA TGTGCCAGCAGCCTGGCCGGGACAGGGATGTGGGGGACTGAAGCTTCCTTT. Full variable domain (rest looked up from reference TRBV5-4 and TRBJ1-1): ETGVTQSPTHLIKTRGQQVTLRCSSQSGHNTVSWYQQALGQGPQFIFQYYREEENGRGNFPPRFSGLQFPNYSSELNVNALELDDSALYLCASSLAGTGMWGTEASFGQGTRLTVV.

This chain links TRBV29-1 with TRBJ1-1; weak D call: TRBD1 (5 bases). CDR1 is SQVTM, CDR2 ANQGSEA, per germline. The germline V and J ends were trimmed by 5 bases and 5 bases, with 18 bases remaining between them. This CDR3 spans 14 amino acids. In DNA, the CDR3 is TGCAGCGTTCAAACGCAGGGAAGTGGAACTGAAGCTTTCTTT. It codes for CSVQTQGSGTEAFF.

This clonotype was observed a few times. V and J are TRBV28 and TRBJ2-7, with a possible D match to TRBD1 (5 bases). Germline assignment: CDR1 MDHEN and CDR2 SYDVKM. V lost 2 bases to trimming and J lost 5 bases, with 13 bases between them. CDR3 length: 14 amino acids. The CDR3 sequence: CASSLSQGSNEQYF. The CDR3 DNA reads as TGTGCCAGCAGTTTAAGTCAGGGTTCTAACGAGCAGTACTTC.

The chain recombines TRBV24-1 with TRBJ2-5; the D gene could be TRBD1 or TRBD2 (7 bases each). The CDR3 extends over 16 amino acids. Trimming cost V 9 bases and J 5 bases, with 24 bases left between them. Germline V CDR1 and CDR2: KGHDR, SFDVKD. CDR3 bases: TGTGCCACCTCGGAGGGGGCAGGGAGGGAGAGGGAGACCCAGTACTTC. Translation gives CATSEGAGRERETQYF.

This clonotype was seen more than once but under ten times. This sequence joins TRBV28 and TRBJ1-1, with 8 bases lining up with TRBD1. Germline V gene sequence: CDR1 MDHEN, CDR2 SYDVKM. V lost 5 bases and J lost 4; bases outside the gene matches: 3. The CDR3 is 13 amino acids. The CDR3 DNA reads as TGTGCCAGCAGTGTCGGGACAGGCACTGAAGCTTTCTTT. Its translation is CASSVGTGTEAFF.

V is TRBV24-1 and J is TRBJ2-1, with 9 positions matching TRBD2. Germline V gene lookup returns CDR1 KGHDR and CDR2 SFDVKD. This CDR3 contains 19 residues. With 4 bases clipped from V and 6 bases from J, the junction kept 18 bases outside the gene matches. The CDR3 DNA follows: TGTGCCACCAGTGACCATATCCCGACCCCAGCGGGGGGCCCCAATGAGCAGTTCTTC. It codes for CATSDHIPTPAGGPNEQFF.